This TCR beta chain is from a study of neurological immune-mediated disorders. The study, taken as a whole, reports: HTLV-1-associated myelopathy led in TCR clonal expansion, while multiple sclerosis ranked lowest, below healthy controls.

This clonotype has at least ten counts. Its antigen is unidentified. In germline, CDR1 is SGHRS, CDR2 YFSETQ. This CDR3 region has 12 residues. V was clipped by 3 bases and J by 5 bases, with 8 bases between them. By 5'RACE with 10-nucleotide random UMIs, the cDNA was made. Sequencing runs each yielded over 160 million TCR-beta sequences from 15-18 subjects. One entry per CDR3 protein, called by TCRdb with MiXCR from the 5' RACE reads. This table has tens of thousands of distinct CDR3 sequences, 10% appearing once. The sequencing sample was made of PBMCs. This rearrangement joins TRBV5-1 to TRBJ1-1; unclear D gene. This TCR was recovered from a man aged 35 to 55 in good health. The CDR3 bases are TGCGCCAGCAGCTCCCGGTCGACTGAAGCTTTCTTT. Encoded protein: CASSSRSTEAFF.